This passage covers 20 T cell receptor beta chains from one sample sequenced in a study of blood T cell repertoires in COVID-19. Sequencing used immunoSEQ multiplex PCR; TCRdb keeps in-frame clones, though not all of them. The sample lists roughly 150,000 clones; 78% were seen once. The sequencing sample was made of peripheral blood. Source of these receptors: a man aged 55 to 70 who had recovered from COVID-19.

CDR3 protein: CASKAGLNTGELFF. CDR3 nucleotide sequence: TGTGCCAGCAAAGCGGGATTGAACACCGGGGAGCTGTTTTTT. The rearrangement links TRBV25-1 to TRBJ2-2; 7 bases are a match to TRBD2. Per germline, CDR1 MGHDK and CDR2 SYGVNS. This CDR3 is 14 amino acids long. V shed 7 bases and J 1 base; nucleotides not matched to a gene: 3.

This clone was detected only a few times. The chain carries TRBV5-6 and TRBJ1-1; no clear D gene. Germline CDR1 SGHDT, CDR2 YYEEEE. This CDR3 region has 14 residues. V lost 6 bases, J lost 3 bases, and 15 bases lay in between. The CDR3 DNA reads as TGTGCCAGCACGTTGAGAGGAGCTTACACTGAAGCTTTCTTT. Translated: CASTLRGAYTEAFF. Based on the CDR3 plus reference TRBV5-6 and TRBJ1-1, the full variable domain is DAGVTQSPTHLIKTRGQQVTLRCSPKSGHDTVSWYQQALGQGPQFIFQYYEEEERQRGNFPDRFSGHQFPNYSSELNVNALLLGDSALYLCASTLRGAYTEAFFGQGTRLTVV.

The chain carries TRBV6-5 and TRBJ1-4; 7 nucleotides agree with TRBD1. Germline-derived CDR1 and CDR2 are MNHEY and SVGAGI. J gave up 5 bases and V 4 bases, and 4 bases lay outside the gene matches. This CDR3 spans 14 amino acids. The CDR3 DNA reads as TGTGCCAGCAGTTCATACAGGGGAAATGAAAAACTGTTTTTT. Protein: CASSSYRGNEKLFF.

The chain is built from TRBV10-3 and TRBJ1-2, with 9 bases that match TRBD1. The CDR3 extends over 14 amino acids. V gave up 6 bases and J gave up 6 bases; unmatched junction bases: 8. The germline gives CDR1 ENHRY, CDR2 SYGVKD. CDR3 amino acids: CAISRTGGEDGYTF. As DNA, the CDR3 is TGTGCCATCAGCCGCACAGGGGGCGAGGATGGCTACACCTTC.

V gene TRBV29-1 combines with J gene TRBJ2-3; TRBD2 is a possible D gene (6 bases). The CDR3 runs 14 residues. Germline V gene lookup returns CDR1 SQVTM and CDR2 ANQGSEA. Trimming took off 0 bases at V and 4 bases at J, with 11 bases between the two ends. The DNA of the CDR3 is TGCAGCGTTGAAGATCTTTGGGGGGCAGATACGCAGTATTTT. This sequence encodes CSVEDLWGADTQYF.

This sequence joins TRBV6-5 and TRBJ1-6, with D hard to call. This CDR3 spans 14 amino acids. V lost 6 bases, J lost 9 bases, and 15 bases lay in between. Germline V gene sequence: CDR1 MNHEY, CDR2 SVGAGI. DNA of the CDR3: TGTGCCAGCAGGGTGGCAGGCATTAGTTCACCCCTCCACTTT. Residues: CASRVAGISSPLHF.

The CDR3, as DNA: TGTGCCAGCAGCTTAGGGAGAAATGAAAAACTGTTTTTT. Translating it yields CASSLGRNEKLFF. This sequence joins TRBV7-2 and TRBJ1-4; D unresolved. Germline V gives CDR1 SGHTA, CDR2 FQGNSA. V was cut by 1 base and J by 5 bases, with 5 bases left in between. This CDR3 is 13 amino acids long.

CDR3: CASSILAGVSDTQYF. The CDR3 DNA follows: TGTGCCAGTAGTATACTAGCGGGAGTTTCGGATACGCAGTATTTT. J is TRBJ2-3 and V is TRBV19, with TRBD2 matching 10 bases. Trimming removed 2 bases from V and 6 bases from J; junction bases left unmatched: 5. This CDR3 has 15 amino acids. CDR1 is LNHDA and CDR2 is SQIVND in the germline V gene (reference sequence).

The chain uses TRBV6-2 or TRBV6-3 and TRBJ2-1, with D perhaps matching TRBD2 (6 bases). Germline lookup yields CDR1 MNHEY and CDR2 SVGEGT. V lost 0 bases and J 2 bases, leaving 26 bases between the germline ends. The CDR3 has 21 amino acids. Written as DNA, the CDR3 is TGTGCCAGCAGTTACTCGATGGGCGGTGGTACGGCTAGCGTCCCCTACAATGAGCAGTTCTTC. The encoded protein is CASSYSMGGGTASVPYNEQFF.

V and J are TRBV6-5 and TRBJ1-1, with TRBD1 identical over 7 bases. Germline trimming cut 6 bases from V and 1 base from J; bases unmatched to any gene: 5. The CDR3 has 14 amino acids. Per the germline V gene, CDR1 is MNHEY and CDR2 is SVGAGI. CDR3 residues: CASRRRDRNTEAFF. CDR3 in DNA: TGTGCCAGCAGACGCCGGGACAGGAACACTGAAGCTTTCTTT.

The sample holds a few counts of this clone. The chain couples TRBV9 to TRBJ2-4; no clear D gene. Germline assignment: CDR1 SGDLS and CDR2 YYNGEE. V lost 3 bases and J lost 5, with 15 bases in between. The CDR3 loop spans 15 amino acids. This chain's CDR3 is CASSETPAAQNIQYF. CDR3 DNA sequence: TGTGCCAGCAGCGAAACTCCCGCGGCCCAAAACATTCAGTACTTC.

This clone has only a few counts. The genes are TRBV7-3 and TRBJ2-2, with 8 nucleotides matching TRBD1. The CDR3 is made up of 14 amino acids. V was pared by 5 bases and J by 3 bases, with 2 bases of the junction left unmatched. The germline V gene encodes CDR1 SGHTA and CDR2 FQGTGA. CDR3 DNA sequence: TGTGCCAGCAGCCTGGACAGGGACACCGGGGAGCTGTTTTTT. Translated, it gives CASSLDRDTGELFF.

This clone was seen more than once but under ten times. This chain connects TRBV4-1 to TRBJ1-1; 7 bases fit TRBD1. CDR1 is MGHRA and CDR2 is YSYEKL in the germline V gene. J was trimmed by 1 base and V by 0 bases; bases with no gene match: 11. The CDR3 contains 18 residues. CDR3 sequence: CASSQDIGGSAGNTEAFF. The CDR3 coding sequence is TGCGCCAGCAGCCAAGATATAGGGGGCTCAGCTGGGAACACTGAAGCTTTCTTT.

The chain combines TRBV6-5 with TRBJ1-1; D might be TRBD1 (6 bases). The germline V and J ends were trimmed by 2 bases and 4 bases, with 11 bases remaining between them. Germline CDR1 reads MNHEY; CDR2 reads SVGAGI. The length of the CDR3 is 14 residues. DNA of the CDR3: TGTGCCAGCAGTTACCTGGGGGCAACCACTGAAGCTTTCTTT. Translating gives CASSYLGATTEAFF.

This chain links TRBV25-1 with TRBJ1-5; D is unclear. Trimming removed 1 base from V and 4 bases from J, with 14 bases in between. This CDR3 region has 16 residues. Germline V gives CDR1 MGHDK, CDR2 SYGVNS. Written as DNA, the CDR3 is TGTGCCAGCAGTGAATTGGTACAGCCAGAAAATCAGCCCCAGCATTTT. Protein: CASSELVQPENQPQHF.

This chain connects TRBV2 to TRBJ1-1; the D gene is possibly TRBD1 (6 bases). CDR3 length equals 13 residues. The V gene's germline CDR1 is SNHLY and CDR2 FYNNEI. Trimming took off 7 bases at V and 11 bases at J, with 20 bases between the two ends. DNA of the CDR3: TGTGCCAGCACCCCGCAGGGGTCCGCTTCGGCTTTCTTT. Amino acid sequence: CASTPQGSASAFF.

The chain joins TRBV5-8 to TRBJ2-2; possible D gene TRBD1, 6 bases. V was clipped by 0 bases and J by 15 bases, with 18 bases between them. Germline V gene lookup returns CDR1 SGHTS and CDR2 YDEGEE. The CDR3 has 14 amino acids. The CDR3 DNA is TGTGCCAGCAGCTTGGATCTGGGGGCACCCTTAATGTTTTTT. Amino acid sequence: CASSLDLGAPLMFF. Variable domain in full (rest from reference TRBV5-8 and TRBJ2-2): EAGVTQSPTHLIKTRGQQATLRCSPISGHTSVYWYQQALGLGLQFLLWYDEGEERNRGNFPPRFSGRQFPNYSSELNVNALELEDSALYLCASSLDLGAPLMFFGEGSRLTVL.

In its sample, this clone was seen once. V is TRBV4-2 and J is TRBJ2-7; TRBD1 aligns across 8 bases. The CDR3 has 15 residues. V lost 3 bases and J lost 4; bases outside the gene matches: 8. Germline V gene lookup returns CDR1 LGHNA and CDR2 YNFKEQ. Written as DNA, the CDR3 is TGTGCCAGCAGCCAGGCCGGGACAGGAGCGTACGAGCAGTACTTC. Translated, it gives CASSQAGTGAYEQYF.

This clone was counted once. The chain recombines TRBV27 with TRBJ1-2; maybe TRBD1 (5 bases). CDR1 and CDR2 (germline): MNHEY, SMNVEV (reference sequence). V shed 3 bases and J shed 8 bases, with 16 bases lying between them. The CDR3 contains 14 residues. CDR3 region: CASSFSRGGEGYTF. CDR3 sequence (DNA): TGTGCCAGCAGTTTCTCCCGGGGAGGGGAGGGCTACACCTTC.

The V gene is TRBV30, the J gene TRBJ1-1; D is undetermined. Trimming took 1 base from V and 2 from J, leaving 14 bases between them. The germline V gene has CDR1 GTSNPN and CDR2 SVGIG (reference sequence). The length of the CDR3 is 15 residues. The CDR3 coding sequence is TGTGCCTGGAGTGAAGGCGGCAGTCTTAACACTGAAGCTTTCTTT. Protein product: CAWSEGGSLNTEAFF.